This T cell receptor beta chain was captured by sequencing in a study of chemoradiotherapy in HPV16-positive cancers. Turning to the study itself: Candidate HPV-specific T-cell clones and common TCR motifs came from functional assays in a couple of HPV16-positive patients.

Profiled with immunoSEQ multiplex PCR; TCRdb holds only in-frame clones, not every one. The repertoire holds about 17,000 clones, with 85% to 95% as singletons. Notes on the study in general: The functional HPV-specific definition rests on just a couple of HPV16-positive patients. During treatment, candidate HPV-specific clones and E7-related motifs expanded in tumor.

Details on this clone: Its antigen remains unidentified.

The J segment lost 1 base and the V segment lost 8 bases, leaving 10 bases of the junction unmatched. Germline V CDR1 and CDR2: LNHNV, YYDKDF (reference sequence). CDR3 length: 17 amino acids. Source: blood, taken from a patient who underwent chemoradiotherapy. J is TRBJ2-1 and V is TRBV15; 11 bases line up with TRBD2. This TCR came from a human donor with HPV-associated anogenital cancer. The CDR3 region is CATWLSGGDGSYNEQFF. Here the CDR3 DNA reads TGTGCCACCTGGCTTAGCGGGGGGGACGGTTCCTACAATGAGCAGTTCTTC. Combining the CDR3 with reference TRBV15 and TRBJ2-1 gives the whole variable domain DAMVIQNPRYQVTQFGKPVTLSCSQTLNHNVMYWYQQKSSQAPKLLFHYYDKDFNNEADTPDNFQSRRPNTSFCFLDIRSPGLGDTAMYLCATWLSGGDGSYNEQFFGPGTRLTVL.